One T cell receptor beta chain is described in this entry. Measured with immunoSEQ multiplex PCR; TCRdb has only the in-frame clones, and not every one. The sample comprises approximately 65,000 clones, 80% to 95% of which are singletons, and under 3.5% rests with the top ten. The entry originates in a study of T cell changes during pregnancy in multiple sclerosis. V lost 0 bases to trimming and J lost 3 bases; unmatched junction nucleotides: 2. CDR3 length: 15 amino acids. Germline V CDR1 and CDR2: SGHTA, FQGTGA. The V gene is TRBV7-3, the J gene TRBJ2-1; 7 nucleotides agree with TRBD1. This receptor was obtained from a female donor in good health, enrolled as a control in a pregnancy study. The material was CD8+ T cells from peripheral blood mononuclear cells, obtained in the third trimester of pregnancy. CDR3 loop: CASSLTGTVYNEQFF. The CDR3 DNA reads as TGTGCCAGCAGCTTAACGGGGACAGTCTACAATGAGCAGTTCTTC.